These 14 T cell receptor beta chains were all obtained from the same sample, sequenced in a study of cytomegalovirus exposure and HLA in healthy donors. Amplification used 60 Vbeta primers and 13 Jbeta primers. TCRdb's copy holds only in-frame clones and misses some; the assay was immunoSEQ multiplex PCR. This table has roughly 150,000 clones, more than 75% appearing once. Sequenced: PBMCs. These receptors were collected from a man aged 25-45 years in good health and CMV-seropositive.

The chain links TRBV19 to TRBJ1-1, with D tentatively TRBD1 (5 bases). The CDR3 is made up of 16 amino acids. The V end lost 6 bases, the J end lost 5 bases, and 22 bases lay between the germline ends. Per germline, CDR1 LNHDA and CDR2 SQIVND (reference sequence). The CDR3 nucleotides read TGTGCCAGTAGAATCACCGGGCGGGGCGGCCGGACTGAAGCTTTCTTT. Translating it yields CASRITGRGGRTEAFF. The full variable domain, completed using reference TRBV19 and TRBJ1-1, is DGGITQSPKYLFRKEGQNVTLSCEQNLNHDAMYWYRQDPGQGLRLIYYSQIVNDFQKGDIAEGYSVSREKKESFPLTVTSAQKNPTAFYLCASRITGRGGRTEAFFGQGTRLTVV.

The count of this clone is one. The V and J genes are TRBV7-6 and TRBJ1-2; perhaps TRBD1 as D (5 bases). Germline assignment: CDR1 SGHVS and CDR2 FNYEAQ. V lost 4 bases and J 10 bases, leaving 10 bases between the germline ends. The CDR3 runs 11 residues. DNA of the CDR3: TGTGCCAGCAGCTCCGGGGGAGACTACACCTTC. Translated, it gives CASSSGGDYTF.

The V call is TRBV27, the J call TRBJ2-3, with TRBD2 as a possible D gene (6 bases). Trimming pared 4 bases from V and 6 bases from J, leaving 11 bases between. Germline V CDR1 and CDR2: MNHEY, SMNVEV (reference sequence). The CDR3 length is 13 residues. CDR3 amino acids: CASSWNSGDTQYF. The CDR3 bases are TGTGCCAGCAGTTGGAACAGCGGGGATACGCAGTATTTT.

J is TRBJ2-5 and V is TRBV6-5; the D is unclear. This CDR3 is built from 11 residues. Trimming took off 2 bases at V and 9 bases at J, with 7 bases between the two ends. From germline, CDR1 is MNHEY and CDR2 SVGAGI. The CDR3 DNA reads TGTGCCAGCAGTTACCGAGGAGCCCAGTACTTC. It specifies CASSYRGAQYF.

The chain couples TRBV19 to TRBJ1-2; 7 positions match TRBD1. V trimming: 4 bases; J trimming: 3 bases; junction bases outside the gene matches: 11. This CDR3 is 16 amino acids long. Germline lookup yields CDR1 LNHDA and CDR2 SQIVND (reference sequence). The CDR3 region has the DNA TGTGCCAGTAGTAAACAACTGGACAGGCAGGACTATGGCTACACCTTC. It codes for CASSKQLDRQDYGYTF.

The gene calls are TRBV9 and TRBJ1-4; 8 bases are a match to TRBD1. The V segment lost 2 bases and the J segment 6 bases; nucleotides outside the gene matches: 6. This CDR3 has 15 amino acids. Looked up from germline, CDR1 is SGDLS and CDR2 is YYNGEE. CDR3 coding DNA: TGTGCCAGCAGCGTCGGCGGACAGGGCCATGAAAAACTGTTTTTT. Translation: CASSVGGQGHEKLFF. Full variable domain (rest looked up from reference TRBV9 and TRBJ1-4): DSGVTQTPKHLITATGQRVTLRCSPRSGDLSVYWYQQSLDQGLQFLIQYYNGEERAKGNILERFSAQQFPDLHSELNLSSLELGDSALYFCASSVGGQGHEKLFFGSGTQLSVL.

The chain uses TRBV6-5 and TRBJ2-2; possibly TRBD2 for D (7 bases). CDR3 size: 14 residues. Deletions cut 6 bases from V and 3 bases from J, with 11 bases between. Germline CDR1 is MNHEY and CDR2 is SVGAGI. In DNA, the CDR3 is TGTGCCAGCAGCCTAGGGGGGGACACCGGGGAGCTGTTTTTT. Residues: CASSLGGDTGELFF.

The table lists this clone with a few counts. The V call is TRBV15, the J call TRBJ2-3; 10 bases match TRBD1. V was clipped by 0 bases and J by 4 bases; unmatched bases: 4. This CDR3 spans 16 amino acids. The germline V gene has CDR1 LNHNV and CDR2 YYDKDF (reference sequence). CDR3 loop: CATSRDRGTGADTQYF. CDR3 DNA sequence: TGTGCCACCAGCAGAGATCGAGGGACAGGGGCAGATACGCAGTATTTT.

The CDR3 region is CASSLMTGVNEQFF. As DNA, the CDR3 is TGTGCCAGCAGCTTGATGACAGGGGTCAATGAGCAGTTCTTC. The chain couples TRBV7-3 to TRBJ2-1; 8 bases align to TRBD1. V shed 3 bases, J shed 6 bases, and the junction held 4 bases outside the gene matches. The germline V gene encodes CDR1 SGHTA and CDR2 FQGTGA. The length of the CDR3 is 14 residues.

The chain carries TRBV25-1 and TRBJ1-5; a weak D match, TRBD1 (5 bases). The V end was cut by 2 bases, the J end by 5 bases, with 19 bases between. The CDR3 extends over 17 amino acids. Germline V gives CDR1 MGHDK, CDR2 SYGVNS. The CDR3 DNA sequence: TGTGCCAGCAGTGAAACCCCCCGAAGGGGCCGGGATCAGCCCCAGCATTTT. Amino acid sequence: CASSETPRRGRDQPQHF.

This chain connects TRBV5-6 to TRBJ1-1; 9 bases match TRBD1. The ends lost 5 bases at V and 6 bases at J; junction bases unmatched: 8. Germline CDR1 is SGHDT and CDR2 is YYEEEE. This CDR3 is 14 amino acids long. The CDR3: CASSFGTGQAEAFF. In nucleotides, the CDR3 is TGTGCCAGCAGTTTTGGGACAGGGCAAGCTGAAGCTTTCTTT.

The chain carries TRBV7-9 and TRBJ2-7; weak D call: TRBD2 (6 bases). Germline V gene data show CDR1 as SEHNR and CDR2 as FQNEAQ (reference sequence). The CDR3 totals 14 residues. Trimming shortened V by 2 bases and J by 6 bases, and 14 bases separated the two germline ends. CDR3 in DNA: TGTGCCAGCAGCTTAAGTAGGGAGGATGTCGAGCAGTACTTC. Translating it yields CASSLSREDVEQYF.

The chain links TRBV5-8 to TRBJ2-1; 7 nucleotides match TRBD2. This CDR3 has 16 amino acids. Germline CDR1 SGHTS, CDR2 YDEGEE. V shed 4 bases, J shed 0 bases, and the junction held 7 bases outside the gene matches. The CDR3 DNA reads as TGTGCCAGCAGCCCGAGACTAGCCGACTCCTACAATGAGCAGTTCTTC. As protein: CASSPRLADSYNEQFF.

The chain has TRBV7-8 and TRBJ2-3; weak D call: TRBD1 (7 bases). CDR3 length: 15 amino acids. Germline V gene data show CDR1 as SGHVS and CDR2 as FQNEAQ. V lost 5 bases and J lost 7, with 19 bases in between. Here the CDR3 DNA reads TGTGCCAGCAGCACCAGGGGGAGGATGCTGAATACGCAGTATTTT. Protein: CASSTRGRMLNTQYF.